This paragraph covers one T cell receptor (beta chain) sequence. The data derive from a study of response to subunit inactivated influenza vaccine. A single record per CDR3 protein comes from TCRdb applying MiXCR to the RT-PCR reads. In the table there are more than 500,000 distinct CDR3 sequences, approximately 10% of which are singletons. The same sample was also used in a study of T cells expressing NK-cell markers. Per that paper: 5'RACE template switching with UMIs generated TCR beta cDNA. Sorted CD3+CD56+NKG2C+, CD3+CD56+NKG2C- and CD3+CD56-NKG2C+ T cells provided the TCR beta repertoires. The study found these clonotypes also leading the CD3+CD56-NKG2C+ fraction in a handful of donors. There remained a lack of clarity about HCMV specificity of expanded NKG2C+ T cell clones.

Sequenced material: PBMCs from blood, taken on the day of vaccination. The origin of this receptor is a man aged 45-60 years who received an inactivated influenza vaccine.

CDR3 in amino acids: CASSLDQGMGRYEQYF. CDR3 in DNA: TGTGCCAGCAGCTTGGACCAGGGCATGGGGCGCTACGAGCAGTACTTC. This sequence joins TRBV5-5 and TRBJ2-7; weak D call: TRBD1 (5 bases). Per germline, CDR1 SGHKS and CDR2 YYEKEE (reference sequence). Trimming left V 0 bases short and J 3 bases short, with 16 bases between. The CDR3 loop spans 16 amino acids.